Below, 15 T cell receptor beta chains from the same sample are listed, as sequenced in a study of T cells expressing NK-cell markers. From its re-call of the 5' RACE reads, TCRdb lists each CDR3 protein once, without DNA. In total, the table holds some 340,000 distinct CDR3 sequences. Sequencing used blood T cells: a sorted CD56 or NKG2C T cell subset, CD4+ or CD8+ T cells, or bulk PBMC T cells (not recorded which). The receptor source for this set is a man aged 18 to 69 in good health.

The chain is built from TRBV4-2 and TRBJ2-5; without DNA, the TCRdb call of TRBD1 cannot be checked. CDR3 length: 14 residues. In germline, CDR1 is LGHNA, CDR2 YNFKEQ. CDR3: CASSQRDYQETQYF.

The rearrangement uses TRBV20-1 and TRBJ1-2; the TCRdb D gene call, TRBD1, has no DNA to confirm it. The V gene's germline CDR1 is DFQATT and CDR2 SNEGSKA (reference sequence). The CDR3 runs to 13 residues. CDR3 residues: CSARRGARGGYTF.

The chain has TRBV7-9 and TRBJ1-2; without DNA, the TCRdb call of TRBD1 cannot be checked. CDR1 is SEHNR and CDR2 is FQNEAQ in the germline V gene (reference sequence). CDR3 length equals 15 residues. The CDR3: CASSLPGQGNYGYTF.

The rearrangement links TRBV4-2 to TRBJ2-3. Germline CDR1 LGHNA, CDR2 YNFKEQ. The CDR3 is 14 residues long. The CDR3 is CASSQDFGGDTQYF.

This chain connects TRBV6-1 to TRBJ1-6; TCRdb reports TRBD1, a call that lacks DNA to check it against. Per germline, CDR1 MNHNS and CDR2 SASEGT. This CDR3 comprises 16 residues. The CDR3 protein is CASSRRDLVRNSPLHF.

The rearrangement links TRBV18 to TRBJ1-6; TCRdb's D call, TRBD1, is unchecked because there is no DNA. Germline V gene sequence: CDR1 KGHSH, CDR2 LQKENI. The CDR3 spans 19 residues. The CDR3: CASSPLPGQQSSYNSPLHF.

The rearrangement uses TRBV20-1 and TRBJ2-2; TCRdb outputs TRBD1, but without DNA this stays unchecked. CDR3 size: 15 residues. Germline CDR1 is DFQATT and CDR2 is SNEGSKA (reference sequence). This chain's CDR3 is CSARRTGRNSGELFF.

CDR3 in amino acids: CAISEPGSTDTQYF. The chain employs TRBV10-3 and TRBJ2-3. The CDR3 loop spans 14 amino acids. Germline values: CDR1 ENHRY, CDR2 SYGVKD.

The chain has TRBV12-3 or TRBV12-4 and TRBJ2-7; TCRdb selects TRBD1, and the lack of DNA leaves this call unchecked. CDR3 length equals 15 residues. CDR3 sequence reads: CASSLGGGRAKEQYF.

The CDR3 reads CASSSRPPTGGYEQYF. This rearrangement joins TRBV5-1 to TRBJ2-7; TCRdb returns TRBD1, unconfirmable since there is no DNA. The CDR3 totals 16 residues. The germline V gene has CDR1 SGHRS and CDR2 YFSETQ.

CDR3 region: CANPDGPYNEQFF. The chain joins TRBV14 to TRBJ2-1. CDR1 is SGHDN, CDR2 FVKESK, per germline. The CDR3 covers 13 residues. Complete variable domain (other parts from reference TRBV14 and TRBJ2-1): EAGVTQFPSHSVIEKGQTVTLRCDPISGHDNLYWYRRVMGKEIKFLLHFVKESKQDESGMPNNRFLAERTGGTYSTLKVQPAELEDSGVYFCANPDGPYNEQFFGPGTRLTVL.

The J gene is TRBJ2-7, the V gene TRBV27; TCRdb's assignment of TRBD1 cannot be checked, as there is no DNA. The germline V gene has CDR1 MNHEY and CDR2 SMNVEV (reference sequence). The CDR3 has 14 amino acids. The CDR3 is CASSLSGTPYEQYF.

This rearrangement joins TRBV12-3 or TRBV12-4 to TRBJ1-5; without DNA, the TCRdb call of TRBD1 cannot be checked. The CDR3 has 15 amino acids. The CDR3 sequence: CASSLFGGVTQPQHF.

The V gene is TRBV10-2, the J gene TRBJ2-5; absent DNA, TCRdb's TRBD1 call cannot be checked. Germline V CDR1 and CDR2: WSHSY, SAAADI. The CDR3 is 12 amino acids. CDR3 region: CASSEQGETQYF.

The rearrangement uses TRBV9 and TRBJ1-1. The CDR3 totals 14 residues. Germline V gene data show CDR1 as SGDLS and CDR2 as YYNGEE. This CDR3 reads CASSADVRNTEAFF.